This TCR beta chain was documented in a study of cytomegalovirus exposure and HLA in healthy donors. General study points: Segments of the TCR beta V type were, in most cases, productive about 87% or about 30% of the time in an earlier analysis. In a later analysis, an Asian-associated ancestry cluster reportedly showed fewer N-insertions than the approximately 620-donor mean. There were a few CMV-associated chains whose specificity for CMV antigens was confirmed in vitro. As immune exposure information, only CMV serostatus was available.

Concerning this clone itself: Its specificity is not known.

60 Vbeta and 13 Jbeta primers were used in PCR. Some clones are missing from TCRdb's copy, which holds only in-frame ones; the method was immunoSEQ multiplex PCR. The table has under 150,000 clones, approximately 80% seen once. V shed 4 bases, J shed 5 bases, and the junction held 10 bases outside the gene matches. The CDR3 loop spans 16 amino acids. CDR1 is SGHRS and CDR2 is YFSETQ in the germline V gene. The TCR originated in a man aged 35 to 55 in good health and CMV-seropositive. V and J are TRBV5-1 and TRBJ2-1; 9 bases match TRBD1. Sequencing was carried out using PBMCs. The CDR3 coding sequence is TGCGCCAGCAGCGTGAGAGGGGGGGACAGGGACAATGAGCAGTTCTTC. Its translation: CASSVRGGDRDNEQFF.